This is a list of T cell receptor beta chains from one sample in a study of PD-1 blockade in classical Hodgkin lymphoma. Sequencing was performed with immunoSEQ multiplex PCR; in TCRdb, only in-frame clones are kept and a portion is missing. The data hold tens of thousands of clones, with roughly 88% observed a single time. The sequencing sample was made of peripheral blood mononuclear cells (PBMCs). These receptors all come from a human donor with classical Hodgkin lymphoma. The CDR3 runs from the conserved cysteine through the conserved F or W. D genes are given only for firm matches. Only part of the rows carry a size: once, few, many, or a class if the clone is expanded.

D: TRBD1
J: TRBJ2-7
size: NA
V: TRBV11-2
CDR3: CASSFRDRLAYEQYF
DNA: TGTGCCAGCAGCTTTCGGGACAGGTTGGCCTACGAGCAGTACTTC

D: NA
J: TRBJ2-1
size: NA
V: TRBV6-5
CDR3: CASTGAGAKHNEQFF
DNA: TGTGCCAGCACGGGAGCGGGCGCCAAACACAATGAGCAGTTCTTC

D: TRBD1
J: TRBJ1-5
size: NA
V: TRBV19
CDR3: CASSLTGTGNQPQHF
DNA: TGTGCCAGTAGTTTGACCGGGACAGGGAATCAGCCCCAGCATTTT

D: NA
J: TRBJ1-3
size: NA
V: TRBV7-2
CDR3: CASSLAPATGNTIYF
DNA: TGTGCCAGCAGCTTAGCCCCAGCCACTGGAAACACCATATATTTT

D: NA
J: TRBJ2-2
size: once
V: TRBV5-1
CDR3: CASSSAGELFF
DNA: TGCGCCAGCAGCTCAGCCGGGGAGCTGTTTTTT

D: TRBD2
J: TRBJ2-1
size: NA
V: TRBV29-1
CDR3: CSVRGLAGADEQFF
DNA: TGCAGCGTTAGGGGACTAGCGGGAGCGGATGAGCAGTTCTTC

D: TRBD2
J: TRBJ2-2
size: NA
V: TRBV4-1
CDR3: CASSQVGLAGNTGELFF
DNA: TGCGCCAGCAGCCAAGTCGGGCTAGCGGGAAACACCGGGGAGCTGTTTTTT

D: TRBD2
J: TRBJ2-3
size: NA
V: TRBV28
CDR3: CATGTSVTSGSYDTQYF
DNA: TGTGCCACAGGGACAAGTGTGACTAGCGGGAGTTACGATACGCAGTATTTT

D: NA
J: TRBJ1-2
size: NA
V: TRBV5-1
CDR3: CASSSSRNYGYTF
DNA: TGCGCCAGCAGCTCTTCACGGAACTATGGCTACACCTTC

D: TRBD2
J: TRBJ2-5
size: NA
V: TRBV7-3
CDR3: CASSIGEGETQYF
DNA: TGTGCCAGCAGTATTGGGGAGGGTGAGACCCAGTACTTC

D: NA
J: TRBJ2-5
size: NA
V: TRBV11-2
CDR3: CASSPQGSAAETQYF
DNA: TGTGCCAGCAGCCCTCAGGGATCAGCTGCGGAGACCCAGTACTTC

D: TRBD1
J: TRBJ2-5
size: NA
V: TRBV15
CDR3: CATSRDAGTGTGGTQYF
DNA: TGTGCCACCAGCAGAGATGCGGGGACAGGGACTGGGGGGACCCAGTACTTC

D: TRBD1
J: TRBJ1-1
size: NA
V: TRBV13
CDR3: CASSLGQTGDTEAFF
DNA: TGTGCCAGCAGCTTAGGACAGACAGGGGACACTGAAGCTTTCTTT

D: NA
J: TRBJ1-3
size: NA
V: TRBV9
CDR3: CASSAISTSGGTIYF
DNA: TGTGCCAGCAGCGCTATATCCACCTCCGGGGGCACCATATATTTT

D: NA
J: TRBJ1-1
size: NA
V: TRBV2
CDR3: CASIPRGDTEAFF
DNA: TGTGCCAGCATCCCGAGGGGGGACACTGAAGCTTTCTTT

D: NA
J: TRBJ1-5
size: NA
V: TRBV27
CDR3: CASSLRQSHFSNQPQHF
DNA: TGTGCCAGCAGTTTAAGACAGTCCCACTTTAGCAATCAGCCCCAGCATTTT

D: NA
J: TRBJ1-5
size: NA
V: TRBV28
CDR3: CASSLQQGVSRPQHF
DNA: TGTGCCAGCAGTTTACAACAGGGAGTTTCGCGGCCCCAGCATTTT

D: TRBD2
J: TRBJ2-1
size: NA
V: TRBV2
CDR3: CASSERNPASGRDNEQFF
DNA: TGTGCCAGCAGTGAACGAAATCCGGCTAGCGGGAGGGACAATGAGCAGTTCTTC

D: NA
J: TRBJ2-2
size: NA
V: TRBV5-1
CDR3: CASSLVPGISTGELFF
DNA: TGCGCCAGCAGCTTGGTCCCAGGGATTAGCACCGGGGAGCTGTTTTTT

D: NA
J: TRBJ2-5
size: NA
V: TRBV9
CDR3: CASSVDRGGQETQYF
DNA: TGTGCCAGCAGCGTAGACAGGGGAGGACAAGAGACCCAGTACTTC

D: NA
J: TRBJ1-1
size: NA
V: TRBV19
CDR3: CASSMVGDTEAFF
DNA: TGTGCCAGTAGCATGGTGGGAGACACTGAAGCTTTCTTT

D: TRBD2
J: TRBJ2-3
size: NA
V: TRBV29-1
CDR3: CSVLGLAALEWDTQYF
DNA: TGCAGCGTCCTCGGACTAGCGGCTTTAGAATGGGATACGCAGTATTTT

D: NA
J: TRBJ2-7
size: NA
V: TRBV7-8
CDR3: CASSPTAGREQYF
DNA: TGTGCCAGCAGCCCTACCGCGGGGCGCGAGCAGTACTTC

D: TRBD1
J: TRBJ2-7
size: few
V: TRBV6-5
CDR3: CASSPTGQGPDEQYF
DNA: TGTGCCAGCAGCCCGACGGGACAGGGTCCTGACGAGCAGTACTTC

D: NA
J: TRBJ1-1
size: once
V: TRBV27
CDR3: CASSLYGQLLNTEAFF
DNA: TGTGCCAGCAGTTTATACGGACAGCTCCTGAACACTGAAGCTTTCTTT